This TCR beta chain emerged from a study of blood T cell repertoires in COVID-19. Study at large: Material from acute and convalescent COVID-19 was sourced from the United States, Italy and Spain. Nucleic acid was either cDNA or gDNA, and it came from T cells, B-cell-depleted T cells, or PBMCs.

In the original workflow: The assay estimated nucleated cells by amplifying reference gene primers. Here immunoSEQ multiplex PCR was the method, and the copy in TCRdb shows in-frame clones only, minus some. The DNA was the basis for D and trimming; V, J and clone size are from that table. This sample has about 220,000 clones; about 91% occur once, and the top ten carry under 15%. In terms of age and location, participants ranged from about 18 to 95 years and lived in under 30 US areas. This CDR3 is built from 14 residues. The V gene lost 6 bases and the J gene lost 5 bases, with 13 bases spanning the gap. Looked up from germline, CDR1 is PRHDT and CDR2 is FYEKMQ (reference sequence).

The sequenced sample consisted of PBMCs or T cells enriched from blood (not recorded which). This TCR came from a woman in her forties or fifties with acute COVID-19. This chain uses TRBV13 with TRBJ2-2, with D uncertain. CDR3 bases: TGTGCCAGCAGGGAGCTGCGAGTGACCGGGGAGCTGTTTTTT. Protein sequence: CASRELRVTGELFF.